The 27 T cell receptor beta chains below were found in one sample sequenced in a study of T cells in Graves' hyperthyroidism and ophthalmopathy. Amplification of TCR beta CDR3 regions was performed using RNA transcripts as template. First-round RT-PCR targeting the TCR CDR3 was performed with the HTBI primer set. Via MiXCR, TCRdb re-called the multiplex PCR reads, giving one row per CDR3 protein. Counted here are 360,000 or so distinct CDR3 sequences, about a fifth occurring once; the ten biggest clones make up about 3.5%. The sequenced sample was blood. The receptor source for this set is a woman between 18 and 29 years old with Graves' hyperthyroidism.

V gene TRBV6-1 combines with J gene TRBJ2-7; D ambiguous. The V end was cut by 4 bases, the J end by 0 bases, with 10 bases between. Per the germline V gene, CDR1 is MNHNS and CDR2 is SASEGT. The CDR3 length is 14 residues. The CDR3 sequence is CASSVGSFSYEQYF. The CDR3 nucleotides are TGTGCCAGCAGTGTCGGCAGTTTCTCCTACGAGCAGTACTTC.

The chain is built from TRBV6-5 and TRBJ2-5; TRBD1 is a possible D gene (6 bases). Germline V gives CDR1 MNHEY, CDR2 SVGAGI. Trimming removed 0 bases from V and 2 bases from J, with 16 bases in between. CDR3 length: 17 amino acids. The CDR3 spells CASSYSGGMNPQETQYF. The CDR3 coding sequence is TGTGCCAGCAGTTACTCTGGGGGCATGAACCCACAAGAGACCCAGTACTTC.

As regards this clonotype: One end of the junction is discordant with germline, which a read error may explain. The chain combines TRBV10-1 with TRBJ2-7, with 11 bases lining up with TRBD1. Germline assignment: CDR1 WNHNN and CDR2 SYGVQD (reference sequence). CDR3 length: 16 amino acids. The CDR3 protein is CASSEYRTGGRDEQCF. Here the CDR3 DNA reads TGCGCCAGCAGTGAATACCGGACAGGGGGCCGGGACGAGCAGTGCTTC.

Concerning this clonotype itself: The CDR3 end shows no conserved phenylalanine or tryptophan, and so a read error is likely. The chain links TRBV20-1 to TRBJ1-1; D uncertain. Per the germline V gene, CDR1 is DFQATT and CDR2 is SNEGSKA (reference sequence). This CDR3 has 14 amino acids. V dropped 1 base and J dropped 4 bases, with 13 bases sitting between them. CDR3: CSARGQWAFTEAFL. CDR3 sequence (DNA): TGCAGTGCTAGAGGGCAGTGGGCATTCACTGAAGCTTTCTTG.

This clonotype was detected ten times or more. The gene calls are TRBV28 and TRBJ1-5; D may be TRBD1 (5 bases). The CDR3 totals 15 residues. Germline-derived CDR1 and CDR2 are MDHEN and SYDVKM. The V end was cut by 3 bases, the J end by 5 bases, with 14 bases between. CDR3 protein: CASSLYGTKDQPQHF. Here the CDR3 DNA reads TGTGCCAGCAGTTTGTACGGGACGAAGGATCAGCCCCAGCATTTT.

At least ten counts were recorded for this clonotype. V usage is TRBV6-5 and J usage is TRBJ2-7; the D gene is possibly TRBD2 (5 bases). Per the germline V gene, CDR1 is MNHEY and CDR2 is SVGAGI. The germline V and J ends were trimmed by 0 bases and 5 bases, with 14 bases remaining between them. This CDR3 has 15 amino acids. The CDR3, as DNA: TGTGCCAGCAGTTACTCTACGAGGGTTGGGGACGAGCAGTACTTC. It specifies CASSYSTRVGDEQYF.

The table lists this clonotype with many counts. The CDR3 DNA sequence: TGCGCCAGCAGCAGCAAAACAGGAGTCACTGAAGCTTTCTTT. Residues: CASSSKTGVTEAFF. This rearrangement joins TRBV5-1 to TRBJ1-1, with D tentatively TRBD1 (5 bases). CDR1 and CDR2 from the germline V gene are SGHRS and YFSETQ. The CDR3 runs to 14 residues. Trimming took 4 bases from V and 4 from J, leaving 14 bases between them.

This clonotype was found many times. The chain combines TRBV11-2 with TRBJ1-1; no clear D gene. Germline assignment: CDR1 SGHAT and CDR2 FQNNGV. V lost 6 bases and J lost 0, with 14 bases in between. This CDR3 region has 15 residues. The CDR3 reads CASSDWRNMNTEAFF. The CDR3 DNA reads TGTGCCAGCAGTGACTGGAGAAATATGAACACTGAAGCTTTCTTT.

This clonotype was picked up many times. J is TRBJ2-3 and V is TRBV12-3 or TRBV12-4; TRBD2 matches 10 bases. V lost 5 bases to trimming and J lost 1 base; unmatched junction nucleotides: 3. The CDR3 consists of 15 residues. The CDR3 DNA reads TGTGCCAGCAGTCCCGGACTAGCGGGCACAGATACGCAGTATTTT. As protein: CASSPGLAGTDTQYF.

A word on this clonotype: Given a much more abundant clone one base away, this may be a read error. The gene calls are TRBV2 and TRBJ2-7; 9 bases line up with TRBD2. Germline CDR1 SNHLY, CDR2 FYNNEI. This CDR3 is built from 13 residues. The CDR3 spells CASTPGLADDQYF. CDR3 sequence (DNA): TGTGCCAGCACTCCGGGACTAGCTGACGATCAGTACTTC.

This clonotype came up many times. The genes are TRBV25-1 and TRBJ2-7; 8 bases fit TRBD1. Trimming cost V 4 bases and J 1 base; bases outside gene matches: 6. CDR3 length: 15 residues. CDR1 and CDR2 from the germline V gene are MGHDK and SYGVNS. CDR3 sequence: CASSVWQGASYEQYF. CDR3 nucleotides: TGTGCCAGCAGTGTGTGGCAGGGGGCTTCCTACGAGCAGTACTTC.

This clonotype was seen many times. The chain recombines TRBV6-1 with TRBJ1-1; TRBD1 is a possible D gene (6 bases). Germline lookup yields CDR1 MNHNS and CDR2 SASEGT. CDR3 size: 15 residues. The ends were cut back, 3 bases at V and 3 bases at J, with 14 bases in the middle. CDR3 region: CASSDEQGWDTEAFF. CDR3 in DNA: TGTGCCAGCAGTGACGAACAGGGCTGGGACACTGAAGCTTTCTTT.

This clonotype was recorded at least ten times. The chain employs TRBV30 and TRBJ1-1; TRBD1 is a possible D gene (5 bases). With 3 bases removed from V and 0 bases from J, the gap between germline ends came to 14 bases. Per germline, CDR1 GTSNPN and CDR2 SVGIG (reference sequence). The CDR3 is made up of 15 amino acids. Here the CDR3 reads CAWRDTGRMNTEAFF. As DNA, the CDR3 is TGTGCCTGGAGAGATACGGGACGGATGAACACTGAAGCTTTCTTT.

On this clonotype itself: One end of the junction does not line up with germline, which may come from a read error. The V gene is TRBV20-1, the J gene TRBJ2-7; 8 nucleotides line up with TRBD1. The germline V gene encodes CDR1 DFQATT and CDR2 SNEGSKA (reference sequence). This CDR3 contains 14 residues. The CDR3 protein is CSASEQGVSYGQYF. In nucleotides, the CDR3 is TGCAGTGCTAGCGAACAGGGGGTCTCCTACGGGCAGTACTTC.

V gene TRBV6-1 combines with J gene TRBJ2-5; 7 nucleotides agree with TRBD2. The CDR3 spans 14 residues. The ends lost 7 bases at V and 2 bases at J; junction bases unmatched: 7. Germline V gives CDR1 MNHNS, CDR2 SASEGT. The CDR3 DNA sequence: TGTGCCAGCACCGGGGAGGGACCTCAAGAGACCCAGTACTTC. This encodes CASTGEGPQETQYF.

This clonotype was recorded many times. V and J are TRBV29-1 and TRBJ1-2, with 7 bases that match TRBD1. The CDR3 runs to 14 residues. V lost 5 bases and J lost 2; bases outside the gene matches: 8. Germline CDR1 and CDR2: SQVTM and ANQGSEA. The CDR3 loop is CSVSPGRGNYGYTF. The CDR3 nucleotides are TGCAGCGTTTCCCCGGGCAGGGGGAACTATGGCTACACCTTC.

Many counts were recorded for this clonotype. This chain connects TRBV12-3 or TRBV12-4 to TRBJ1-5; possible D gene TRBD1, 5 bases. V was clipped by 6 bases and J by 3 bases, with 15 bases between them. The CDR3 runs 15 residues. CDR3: CASRPPGGDNQPQHF. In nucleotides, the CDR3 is TGTGCCAGCAGGCCTCCCGGGGGAGACAATCAGCCCCAGCATTTT.

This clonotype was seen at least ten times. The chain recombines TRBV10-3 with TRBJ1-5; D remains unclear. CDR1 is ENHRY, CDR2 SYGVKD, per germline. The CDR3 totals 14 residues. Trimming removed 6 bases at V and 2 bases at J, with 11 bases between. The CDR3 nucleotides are TGTGCCATCAGCAGAGAGCTGGGCAATCAGCCCCAGCATTTT. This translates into CAISRELGNQPQHF.

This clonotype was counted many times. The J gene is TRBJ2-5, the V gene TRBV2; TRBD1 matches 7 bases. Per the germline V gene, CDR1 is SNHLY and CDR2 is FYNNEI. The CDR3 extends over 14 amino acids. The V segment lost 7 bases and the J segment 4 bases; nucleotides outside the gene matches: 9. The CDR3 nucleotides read TGTGCCAGCAAAGAGACAGGGTCAGTAGAGACCCAGTACTTC. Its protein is CASKETGSVETQYF.

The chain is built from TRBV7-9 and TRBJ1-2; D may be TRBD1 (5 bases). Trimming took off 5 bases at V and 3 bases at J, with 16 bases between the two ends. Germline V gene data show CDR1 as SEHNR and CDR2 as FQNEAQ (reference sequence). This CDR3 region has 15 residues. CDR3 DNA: TGTGCCAGCAGCCCAGGGCCAGGGATTTACTATGGCTACACCTTC. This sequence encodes CASSPGPGIYYGYTF.

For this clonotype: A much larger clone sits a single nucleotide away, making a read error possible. For the CDR3, the DNA is TGTGCCAGCAGCTCCGGGACAGGGGAGCAGTGCTTC. As protein: CASSSGTGEQCF. The chain links TRBV7-2 to TRBJ2-7; TRBD1 aligns across 10 bases. The germline CDR1 and CDR2 sequences are SGHTA and FQGNSA. The CDR3 extends over 12 amino acids.

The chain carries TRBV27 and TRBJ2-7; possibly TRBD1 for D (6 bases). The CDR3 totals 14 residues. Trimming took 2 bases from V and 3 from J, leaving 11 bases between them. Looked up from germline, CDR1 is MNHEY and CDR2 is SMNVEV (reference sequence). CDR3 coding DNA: TGTGCCAGCAGTTTAAAAGGGGGTCTCTACGAGCAGTACTTC. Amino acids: CASSLKGGLYEQYF.

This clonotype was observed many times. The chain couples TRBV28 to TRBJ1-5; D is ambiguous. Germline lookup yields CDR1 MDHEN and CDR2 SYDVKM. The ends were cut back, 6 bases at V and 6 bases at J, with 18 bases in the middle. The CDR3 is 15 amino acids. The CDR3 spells CASRVQWRMAQPQHF. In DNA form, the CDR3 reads TGTGCCAGCAGGGTACAGTGGCGGATGGCTCAGCCCCAGCATTTT.

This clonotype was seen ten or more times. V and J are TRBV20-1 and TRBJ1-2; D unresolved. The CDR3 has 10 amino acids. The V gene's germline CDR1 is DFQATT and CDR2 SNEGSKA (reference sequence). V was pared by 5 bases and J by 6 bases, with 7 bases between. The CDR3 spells CSALGDGYTF. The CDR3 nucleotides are TGCAGTGCTCTAGGCGATGGCTACACCTTC.

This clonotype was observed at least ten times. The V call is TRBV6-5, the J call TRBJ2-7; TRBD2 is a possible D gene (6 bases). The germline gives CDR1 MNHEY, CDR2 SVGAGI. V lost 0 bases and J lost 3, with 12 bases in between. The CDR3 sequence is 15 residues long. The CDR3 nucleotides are TGTGCCAGCAGTTACTCGGGGGGAAGGGACTACGAGCAGTACTTC. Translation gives CASSYSGGRDYEQYF.

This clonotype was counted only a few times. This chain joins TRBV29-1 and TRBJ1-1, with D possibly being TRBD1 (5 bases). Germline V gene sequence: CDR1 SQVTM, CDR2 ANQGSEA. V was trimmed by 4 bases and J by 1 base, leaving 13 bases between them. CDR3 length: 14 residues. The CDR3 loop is CSVVLQAANTEAFF. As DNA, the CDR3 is TGCAGCGTTGTTTTACAGGCGGCGAACACTGAAGCTTTCTTT.

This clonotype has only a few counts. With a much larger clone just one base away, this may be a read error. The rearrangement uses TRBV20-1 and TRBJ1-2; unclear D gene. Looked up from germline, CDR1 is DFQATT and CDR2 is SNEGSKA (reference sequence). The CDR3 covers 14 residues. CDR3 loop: CGARETARSPGYTF. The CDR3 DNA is TGCGGTGCTAGAGAAACAGCCCGCAGCCCTGGCTACACCTTC.